A single sample gave rise to the 13 T cell receptor beta chains below, sequenced in a study of Graves' ophthalmopathy and Graves' hyperthyroidism. The TCR beta CDR3 regions underwent amplification from RNA transcripts. RT-PCR in the first round used HTBI primers; a second-round multiplex PCR followed. TCRdb re-derived calls from the multiplex PCR reads in MiXCR, one entry per CDR3 protein. The data show 200,000 to 250,000 distinct CDR3 sequences, approximately 21% seen once. Sample: peripheral blood. Receptor source: a woman aged 50 to 65 with Graves' ophthalmopathy.

Ten or more counts support this clonotype. Here the CDR3 reads CASSSLAGVTGELFF. The CDR3 region has the DNA TGTGCCAGCAGCTCCCTAGCGGGAGTGACCGGGGAGCTGTTTTTT. The chain links TRBV28 to TRBJ2-2; TRBD2 matches at 10 bases. After removal of 6 bases from V and 5 bases from J, the junction contained 6 bases not matched to a gene. This CDR3 is built from 15 residues. Germline loops: CDR1 MDHEN, CDR2 SYDVKM.

This clonotype was seen many times. This rearrangement joins TRBV5-1 to TRBJ1-1; tentative D call: TRBD1 (5 bases). V shed 0 bases and J shed 10 bases, with 13 bases lying between them. The CDR3 loop spans 13 amino acids. The germline CDR1 and CDR2 sequences are SGHRS and YFSETQ. For the CDR3, the DNA is TGCGCCAGCAGCTTGGATACCCACCAGGGAGCTTTCTTT. It translates to CASSLDTHQGAFF.

This sequence joins TRBV18 and TRBJ1-2; D may be TRBD1 (6 bases). V was clipped by 5 bases and J by 8 bases, with 12 bases between them. This CDR3 contains 12 residues. Germline assignment: CDR1 KGHSH and CDR2 LQKENI. CDR3 amino acids: CASSGQRDGYTF. DNA for the CDR3: TGTGCCAGCTCAGGACAGAGGGACGGCTACACCTTC.

The CDR3 is CATSSTGGETQYF. The CDR3 DNA reads TGTGCCACCAGCAGTACTGGGGGGGAGACCCAGTACTTC. The chain employs TRBV15 and TRBJ2-5; tentatively, D is TRBD2 (6 bases). With 3 bases removed from V and 5 bases from J, the gap between germline ends came to 10 bases. CDR3 size: 13 residues. The V gene's germline CDR1 is LNHNV and CDR2 YYDKDF (reference sequence).

This clonotype was detected ten times or more. The V call is TRBV20-1, the J call TRBJ2-7, with D possibly matching TRBD2 (5 bases). The germline V and J ends were trimmed by 6 bases and 0 bases, with 12 bases remaining between them. From germline, CDR1 is DFQATT and CDR2 SNEGSKA (reference sequence). The CDR3 loop spans 13 amino acids. CDR3 in DNA: TGCAGTGCCCGGGGAATTTCCTCCTACGAGCAGTACTTC. This gives the protein CSARGISSYEQYF.

This rearrangement joins TRBV12-3 or TRBV12-4 to TRBJ2-5; TRBD2 agrees at 11 bases. CDR3 length: 16 amino acids. Trimming cost V 5 bases and J 5 bases; bases outside gene matches: 10. CDR3 nucleotides: TGTGCCAGCAGTGGCCTCGGTAGCGGGGGGGGTGAGACCCAGTACTTC. As protein: CASSGLGSGGGETQYF.

J is TRBJ2-7 and V is TRBV12-3 or TRBV12-4; 9 bases are shared with TRBD2. V shed 3 bases and J 5 bases; nucleotides not matched to a gene: 11. This CDR3 is built from 16 residues. The DNA of the CDR3 is TGTGCCAGCAGTTTGGTTTCCGCTAGCGGGAACCACGAGCAGTACTTC. Its translation: CASSLVSASGNHEQYF.

This clonotype has a handful of counts. The V call is TRBV20-1, the J call TRBJ2-2; 10 nucleotides match TRBD1. Germline assignment: CDR1 DFQATT and CDR2 SNEGSKA (reference sequence). J gave up 4 bases and V 2 bases, and 4 bases lay outside the gene matches. This CDR3 has 15 amino acids. CDR3 nucleotide sequence: TGCAGTGCTAGATTAGACAGGGGGCCCACCGGGGAGCTGTTTTTT. Amino acids: CSARLDRGPTGELFF.

The rearrangement uses TRBV3-1 and TRBJ1-2; D uncertain. The V end lost 0 bases, the J end lost 0 bases, and 17 bases lay between the germline ends. The CDR3 consists of 18 residues. Germline-derived CDR1 and CDR2 are LGHDT and YNNKEL (reference sequence). DNA for the CDR3: TGTGCCAGCAGCCAAGAAGTCGGGTCAAAGACAACTAACTATGGCTACACCTTC. Its translation is CASSQEVGSKTTNYGYTF.

This clonotype was recorded at least ten times. V is TRBV27 and J is TRBJ2-7; 10 positions match TRBD2. Germline values: CDR1 MNHEY, CDR2 SMNVEV (reference sequence). J was trimmed by 3 bases and V by 0 bases; bases with no gene match: 2. The CDR3 is 15 amino acids. The CDR3 DNA follows: TGTGCCAGCAGTTTATCGTGGACTAGCGGCTACGAGCAGTACTTC. Amino acids: CASSLSWTSGYEQYF.

The sample holds many counts of this clonotype. The chain recombines TRBV27 with TRBJ1-5; D might be TRBD1 (6 bases). The V end was cut by 5 bases, the J end by 7 bases, with 15 bases between. The CDR3 has 14 residues. Germline V CDR1 and CDR2: MNHEY, SMNVEV (reference sequence). CDR3 DNA sequence: TGTGCCAGCAGTGTAGCCTTGACAGGCCAGCCCCAGCATTTT. Encoded protein: CASSVALTGQPQHF.

There are many counts of this clonotype. This sequence joins TRBV6-5 and TRBJ2-7; D ambiguous. This CDR3 has 13 residues. Germline-derived CDR1 and CDR2 are MNHEY and SVGAGI. V lost 5 bases and J 3 bases, leaving 11 bases between the germline ends. The CDR3 region is CASSNTWFYEQYF. CDR3 sequence (DNA): TGTGCCAGCAGTAATACTTGGTTCTACGAGCAGTACTTC.

This clonotype was seen more than once but under ten times. CDR3 nucleotides: TGTGCCAGGGGACGGACGAACACTGAAGCTTTCTTT. This codes for CARGRTNTEAFF. The rearrangement joins TRBV2 to TRBJ1-1; perhaps TRBD1 as D (5 bases). The CDR3 is 12 residues long. Trimming left V 9 bases short and J 1 base short, with 9 bases between. CDR1 SNHLY and CDR2 FYNNEI come from the germline V gene.